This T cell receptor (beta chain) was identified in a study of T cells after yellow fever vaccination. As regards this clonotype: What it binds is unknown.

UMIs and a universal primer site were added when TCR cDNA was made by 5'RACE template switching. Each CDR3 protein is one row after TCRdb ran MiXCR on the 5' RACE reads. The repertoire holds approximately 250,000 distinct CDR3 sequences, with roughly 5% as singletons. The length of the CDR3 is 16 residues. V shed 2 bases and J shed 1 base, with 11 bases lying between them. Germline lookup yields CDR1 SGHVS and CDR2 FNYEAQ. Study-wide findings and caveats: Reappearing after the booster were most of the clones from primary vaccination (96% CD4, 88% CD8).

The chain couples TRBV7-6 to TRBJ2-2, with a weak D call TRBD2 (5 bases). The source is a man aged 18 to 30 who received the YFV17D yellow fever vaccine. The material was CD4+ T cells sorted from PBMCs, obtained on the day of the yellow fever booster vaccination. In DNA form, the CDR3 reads TGTGCCAGCAGCTTATGGCCCCGGGGGAACACCGGGGAGCTGTTTTTT. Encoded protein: CASSLWPRGNTGELFF. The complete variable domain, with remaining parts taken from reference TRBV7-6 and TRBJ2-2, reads GAGVSQSPRYKVTKRGQDVALRCDPISGHVSLYWYRQALGQGPEFLTYFNYEAQQDKSGLPNDRFSAERPEGSISTLTIQRTEQRDSAMYRCASSLWPRGNTGELFFGEGSRLTVL.